Listed here are 26 T cell receptor beta chains from one sample, sequenced in a study of blood T cells in healthy people across ages. Sample-barcoded 5' priming and a J-beta primer mix drove a second PCR of about 7 to 11 cycles. TCRdb analysed the 5' RACE reads with MiXCR anew, one entry per CDR3 protein. The top ten clones hold more than 7.5% of a sample with over 750,000 distinct CDR3 sequences, 20% to 25% of them seen once. The data also belong to a second study, concerning T cells of mothers and their children.

Sequenced input: blood. The source is a boy aged 5-17 years in good health.

This clonotype has just a few counts. This chain uses TRBV13 with TRBJ2-2; D remains ambiguous. CDR1 is PRHDT, CDR2 FYEKMQ, per germline (reference sequence). Trimming took 5 bases from V and 6 from J, leaving 10 bases between them. The CDR3 spans 13 residues. As DNA, the CDR3 is TGTGCCAGCAGCATCGCGGAGTCCGGGGAGCTGTTTTTT. Translated: CASSIAESGELFF.

This clonotype showed up just once. The chain combines TRBV7-8 with TRBJ1-4, with D unclear. The germline V and J ends were trimmed by 1 base and 4 bases, with 10 bases remaining between them. The CDR3 extends over 15 amino acids. Per the germline V gene, CDR1 is SGHVS and CDR2 is FQNEAQ. CDR3 loop: CASSLEELLNEKLFF. The DNA of the CDR3 is TGTGCCAGCAGCTTAGAGGAACTCCTTAATGAAAAACTGTTTTTT.

The gene calls are TRBV6-5 and TRBJ2-5; 7 positions match TRBD1. CDR1 is MNHEY, CDR2 SVGAGI, per germline. The CDR3 has 14 residues. The ends lost 4 bases at V and 11 bases at J; junction bases unmatched: 13. This CDR3 is CASSSGDREEEQYF. The CDR3 DNA reads as TGTGCCAGCAGTTCCGGTGACAGGGAAGAAGAGCAGTACTTC.

The genes are TRBV28 and TRBJ1-4, with unresolved D. The CDR3 sequence is 11 residues long. Germline V gene sequence: CDR1 MDHEN, CDR2 SYDVKM. With 4 bases removed from V and 12 bases from J, the gap between germline ends came to 9 bases. The CDR3 DNA sequence: TGTGCCAGCAGTTGGGCGGAGGAACTGTTTTTT. Translating it yields CASSWAEELFF.

This sequence joins TRBV14 and TRBJ2-7; 8 bases are a match to TRBD1. Germline trimming cut 4 bases from V and 6 bases from J; bases unmatched to any gene: 11. The length of the CDR3 is 15 residues. Germline loops: CDR1 SGHDN, CDR2 FVKESK. CDR3 protein: CASSPLDRGIIEQYF. Here the CDR3 DNA reads TGTGCCAGCAGCCCCCTCGACAGGGGTATTATCGAGCAGTACTTC. The entire variable domain, with the rest obtained from reference TRBV14 and TRBJ2-7, is as follows: EAGVTQFPSHSVIEKGQTVTLRCDPISGHDNLYWYRRVMGKEIKFLLHFVKESKQDESGMPNNRFLAERTGGTYSTLKVQPAELEDSGVYFCASSPLDRGIIEQYFGPGTRLTVT.

This clonotype turned up a few times. V and J are TRBV20-1 and TRBJ2-5; 8 bases match TRBD1. The V segment lost 2 bases and the J segment 5 bases; nucleotides outside the gene matches: 7. This CDR3 is 14 amino acids long. From germline, CDR1 is DFQATT and CDR2 SNEGSKA (reference sequence). DNA of the CDR3: TGCAGTGCTAGAAGTGGACAGGGCTATGAGACCCAGTACTTC. It translates to CSARSGQGYETQYF.

This clonotype was counted between two and nine times. This chain links TRBV10-3 with TRBJ1-1; a possible D gene is TRBD1 (5 bases). This CDR3 contains 16 residues. From germline, CDR1 is ENHRY and CDR2 SYGVKD. Trimming removed 4 bases from V and 1 base from J, with 16 bases in between. Written as DNA, the CDR3 is TGTGCCATCAGTGGGGACCTCCTTCTCGCGAACACTGAAGCTTTCTTT. Amino acid sequence: CAISGDLLLANTEAFF.

This chain uses TRBV12-3 or TRBV12-4 with TRBJ2-4; possible D gene TRBD2, 7 bases. Trimming cost V 3 bases and J 9 bases, with 12 bases left between them. The CDR3 sequence is 13 residues long. The CDR3 reads CASSLGGAGIQYF. DNA for the CDR3: TGTGCCAGCAGTTTGGGGGGGGCGGGCATTCAGTACTTC.

The rearrangement links TRBV29-1 to TRBJ2-4, with unresolved D. With 2 bases removed from V and 0 bases from J, the gap between germline ends came to 2 bases. In germline, CDR1 is SQVTM, CDR2 ANQGSEA. The CDR3 covers 12 residues. The CDR3 DNA follows: TGCAGCGTTGAATTAGCCAAAAACATTCAGTACTTC. Translation: CSVELAKNIQYF.

The rearrangement links TRBV12-3 or TRBV12-4 to TRBJ2-5; D call uncertain. The CDR3 totals 16 residues. Deletions cut 4 bases from V and 5 bases from J, with 20 bases between. The chain's CDR3 is CASSSSPVPQGETQYF. CDR3 DNA: TGTGCCAGCAGTTCCTCCCCGGTCCCTCAAGGGGAGACCCAGTACTTC.

This chain links TRBV5-1 with TRBJ2-6, with D unclear. Germline CDR1 is SGHRS and CDR2 is YFSETQ. The CDR3 totals 15 residues. Trimming removed 1 base from V and 0 bases from J, with 5 bases in between. The CDR3 sequence: CASSLRLSGANVLTF. The CDR3 bases are TGCGCCAGCAGCTTGAGGCTCTCTGGGGCCAACGTCCTGACTTTC. The variable domain in full, with the rest retrieved from reference TRBV5-1 and TRBJ2-6, is KAGVTQTPRYLIKTRGQQVTLSCSPISGHRSVSWYQQTPGQGLQFLFEYFSETQRNKGNFPGRFSGRQFSNSRSEMNVSTLELGDSALYLCASSLRLSGANVLTFGAGSRLTVL.

V is TRBV6-5 and J is TRBJ1-2, with a tentative D call TRBD1 (6 bases). The germline V gene encodes CDR1 MNHEY and CDR2 SVGAGI. There are 13 residues in the CDR3. V was shortened by 5 bases and J by 4 bases, with 11 bases between the two germline ends. The CDR3 protein is CASSIRQAYGYTF. CDR3 coding DNA: TGTGCCAGCAGTATTAGACAGGCCTATGGCTACACCTTC.

This clonotype was recorded only once. The chain uses TRBV6-2 or TRBV6-3 and TRBJ1-5; D remains unclear. Germline V gene sequence: CDR1 MNHEY, CDR2 SVGEGT. The CDR3 consists of 12 residues. The V end was cut by 3 bases, the J end by 9 bases, with 9 bases between. This CDR3 reads CASSYERSPQHF. The CDR3 DNA follows: TGTGCCAGCAGTTATGAGAGGTCGCCCCAGCATTTT.

This clonotype showed up just a few times. The rearrangement links TRBV21-1 to TRBJ2-5; TRBD1 was called by the table and not checked on the DNA. TRBV21-1 is flagged as a pseudogene. This CDR3 comprises 16 residues. The chain's CDR3 is CASSKETTGDQETQYF. The CDR3 DNA reads as TGTGCCAGCAGCAAAGAGACGACAGGGGACCAAGAGACCCAGTACTTC.

J is TRBJ2-5 and V is TRBV29-1, with 8 bases aligning to TRBD1. The J call may be wrong; the DNA end is better matched by TRBJ2-1. The CDR3 contains 14 residues. Germline CDR1 and CDR2: SQVTM and ANQGSEA. CDR3: CSARTGLGNNEQFF. DNA of the CDR3: TGCAGCGCCCGGACAGGGTTGGGCAACAATGAGCAGTTCTTC.

The CDR3 nucleotides are TGCAGTGCTAGAGATTTGGAGCGTAATGAGCAGTTCTTC. This sequence encodes CSARDLERNEQFF. The chain couples TRBV20-1 to TRBJ2-1; D remains unclear. Germline V gives CDR1 DFQATT, CDR2 SNEGSKA (reference sequence). This CDR3 has 13 residues. Trimming took 0 bases from V and 7 from J, leaving 10 bases between them.

The chain carries TRBV5-1 and TRBJ2-5; the D gene is possibly TRBD1 (6 bases). V was pared by 7 bases and J by 0 bases, with 10 bases between. Germline CDR1 and CDR2: SGHRS and YFSETQ. The CDR3 loop spans 13 amino acids. DNA for the CDR3: TGCGCCAGCTCGGACAGCGACCAAGAGACCCAGTACTTC. Encoded protein: CASSDSDQETQYF.

This clonotype was seen a handful of times. The chain employs TRBV7-2 and TRBJ2-7; D remains ambiguous. Per germline, CDR1 SGHTA and CDR2 FQGNSA. The CDR3 totals 14 residues. Trimming shortened V by 1 base and J by 1 base, and 8 bases separated the two germline ends. CDR3 sequence: CASSLVRWSYEQYF. The DNA for the CDR3 is TGTGCCAGCAGCTTAGTGAGGTGGTCCTACGAGCAGTACTTC.

This clonotype was found a few times. This chain uses TRBV7-9 with TRBJ2-5; TRBD2 aligns across 14 bases. The ends lost 5 bases at V and 2 bases at J; junction bases unmatched: 7. The CDR3 runs to 17 residues. CDR1 is SEHNR and CDR2 is FQNEAQ in the germline V gene (reference sequence). The DNA of the CDR3 is TGTGCCAGCAGCCCCAGGACTAGCGGGAGGACTCAAGAGACCCAGTACTTC. As protein: CASSPRTSGRTQETQYF.

The chain has TRBV7-2 and TRBJ1-2; the D gene is possibly TRBD1 (6 bases). Trimming took off 5 bases at V and 3 bases at J, with 19 bases between the two ends. Germline CDR1 reads SGHTA; CDR2 reads FQGNSA. CDR3 size: 16 residues. The CDR3 loop reads CASSVPQGRGDYGYTF. The CDR3 DNA is TGTGCCAGCAGCGTCCCCCAGGGGCGGGGAGACTATGGCTACACCTTC. Looking up the rest from reference TRBV7-2 and TRBJ1-2 gives the full variable domain: GAGVSQSPSNKVTEKGKDVELRCDPISGHTALYWYRQSLGQGLEFLIYFQGNSAPDKSGLPSDRFSAERTGGSVSTLTIQRTQQEDSAVYLCASSVPQGRGDYGYTFGSGTRLTVV.

The V gene is TRBV7-9, the J gene TRBJ1-5, with unresolved D. The CDR3 runs 13 residues. Deletions cut 5 bases from V and 6 bases from J, with 11 bases between. In germline, CDR1 is SEHNR, CDR2 FQNEAQ (reference sequence). CDR3 sequence reads: CASSERVIQPQHF. In DNA form, the CDR3 reads TGTGCCAGCAGCGAGAGAGTTATTCAGCCCCAGCATTTT.

The chain recombines TRBV12-3 or TRBV12-4 with TRBJ2-1; TRBD1 matches at 7 bases. V lost 11 bases, J lost 12 bases, and 16 bases stayed unmatched. The CDR3 runs to 13 residues. This CDR3 is CASLRTGGFGQFF. The DNA of the CDR3 is TGTGCCTCACTTCGGACAGGCGGATTTGGGCAGTTCTTC.

This clonotype appeared a few times. The chain combines TRBV6-2 or TRBV6-3 with TRBJ1-4; no clear D gene. CDR1 is MNHEY and CDR2 is SVGEGT in the germline V gene. V was cut by 0 bases and J by 4 bases, with 15 bases left in between. The CDR3 totals 17 residues. CDR3 amino acids: CASSYSGRRAGNEKLFF. CDR3 nucleotide sequence: TGTGCCAGCAGTTACTCCGGCAGGCGAGCGGGTAATGAAAAACTGTTTTTT.

The rearrangement uses TRBV29-1 and TRBJ2-5; possibly TRBD1 for D (5 bases). The tail of the sequence fits TRBJ2-1 better, so the J call may be wrong. Germline V gives CDR1 SQVTM, CDR2 ANQGSEA. This CDR3 spans 17 amino acids. The CDR3 here is CSGARAHTQSSYNEQFF. CDR3 DNA: TGCAGCGGCGCCAGGGCCCATACTCAAAGCTCCTACAATGAGCAGTTCTTC.

This chain links TRBV7-9 with TRBJ1-2, with D hard to call. This CDR3 region has 15 residues. Trimming shortened V by 1 base and J by 0 bases, and 9 bases separated the two germline ends. CDR1 is SEHNR, CDR2 FQNEAQ, per germline (reference sequence). The CDR3 DNA reads as TGTGCCAGCAGCTTAGTCCAGGCCTCTAACTATGGCTACACCTTC. Translation gives CASSLVQASNYGYTF.

The V call is TRBV7-9, the J call TRBJ1-4; D unclear. Trimming took 5 bases from V and 0 from J, leaving 16 bases between them. From germline, CDR1 is SEHNR and CDR2 FQNEAQ (reference sequence). This CDR3 region has 17 residues. The CDR3 sequence is CASSLLRRPATNEKLFF. CDR3 in DNA: TGTGCCAGCAGCCTACTGCGTCGGCCTGCAACTAATGAAAAACTGTTTTTT.